This TCR beta chain derives from a study of T cell responses to AZD1222 COVID-19 vaccine. Study-wide results and caveats: Baseline seropositivity characterized only six AZD1222 recipients.

Trimming cost V 4 bases and J 3 bases; bases outside gene matches: 7. This CDR3 is built from 14 residues. Per germline, CDR1 SGHTS and CDR2 YDEGEE. Repertoires were generated with immunoSEQ multiplex PCR, while TCRdb's copy carries only in-frame clones and drops some. The sample yields under 150,000 clones, approximately 88% seen once. A remark on this clone: Its antigen remains unknown.

The sequence derives from an adult who received the AZD1222 COVID-19 vaccine. The genes are TRBV5-8 and TRBJ2-7, with TRBD1 matching over 7 bases. Specimen: peripheral blood, collected 28 days after the second AZD1222 dose. In DNA, the CDR3 is TGTGCCAGCAGCCGCCGGGACAGCGACTACGAGCAGTACTTC. This encodes CASSRRDSDYEQYF.